These 20 T cell receptor beta chains came from one sample sequenced in a study of graft-versus-host responses after intestinal transplantation. Clones were read by immunoSEQ multiplex PCR, and TCRdb kept only the in-frame ones, dropping some. Seen here are more than 25,000 clones, around 80% observed once, and the top ten hold around 0.72%. What these receptors recognize is not known. This specimen was unstimulated CD4+ T cells sorted from spleen or lymph node cells, taken before intestinal transplant. The receptors derive from a human donor who received an intestinal transplant.

A single count supports this clone. The rearrangement joins TRBV11-2 to TRBJ2-5, with 11 bases identical to TRBD2. CDR3 length equals 16 residues. Germline V gene sequence: CDR1 SGHAT, CDR2 FQNNGV. Trimming removed 1 base from V and 9 bases from J; junction bases left unmatched: 10. The CDR3 sequence: CASSLVRVSGGAPQYF. CDR3 nucleotides: TGTGCCAGCAGCTTAGTTCGGGTTAGCGGGGGGGCGCCCCAGTACTTC.

This clone was picked up one time. The V gene is TRBV7-2, the J gene TRBJ2-3; TRBD2 aligns across 7 bases. With V trimmed by 3 bases and J by 5 bases, 2 bases remained unmatched. There are 13 residues in the CDR3. CDR1 SGHTA and CDR2 FQGNSA come from the germline V gene. The CDR3 DNA sequence: TGTGCCAGCAGCTTCACGGGGGGAGATACGCAGTATTTT. This sequence encodes CASSFTGGDTQYF.

V and J are TRBV11-2 and TRBJ2-5; a possible D gene is TRBD1 (6 bases). Germline V gives CDR1 SGHAT, CDR2 FQNNGV. V was shortened by 0 bases and J by 1 base, with 9 bases between the two germline ends. There are 15 residues in the CDR3. The CDR3 sequence: CASSLDGTLQETQYF. CDR3 DNA sequence: TGTGCCAGCAGCTTAGACGGGACACTCCAAGAGACCCAGTACTTC.

This clone was counted a few times. This chain joins TRBV5-1 and TRBJ2-3; 15 bases agree with TRBD2. The CDR3 totals 18 residues. V shed 4 bases and J 2 bases; nucleotides not matched to a gene: 8. Germline CDR1 is SGHRS and CDR2 is YFSETQ. The CDR3 sequence: CASSLGLAGGDPTDTQYF. DNA of the CDR3: TGCGCCAGCAGCCTCGGACTAGCGGGGGGGGACCCCACAGATACGCAGTATTTT. The variable domain in full, with the rest retrieved from reference TRBV5-1 and TRBJ2-3, is KAGVTQTPRYLIKTRGQQVTLSCSPISGHRSVSWYQQTPGQGLQFLFEYFSETQRNKGNFPGRFSGRQFSNSRSEMNVSTLELGDSALYLCASSLGLAGGDPTDTQYFGPGTRLTVL.

The CDR3 is CASSLNWYNEQFF. In nucleotides, the CDR3 is TGTGCCAGCAGCCTTAATTGGTACAATGAGCAGTTCTTC. V usage is TRBV6-1 and J usage is TRBJ2-1; D is unresolved. In germline, CDR1 is MNHNS, CDR2 SASEGT. The CDR3 is made up of 13 amino acids. The ends were cut back, 6 bases at V and 4 bases at J, with 10 bases in the middle.

V gene TRBV10-3 combines with J gene TRBJ2-1, with a weak D call TRBD2 (5 bases). Germline lookup yields CDR1 ENHRY and CDR2 SYGVKD. The germline V and J ends were trimmed by 3 bases and 4 bases, with 10 bases remaining between them. The CDR3 covers 14 residues. The CDR3: CAISEPEGYNEQFF. Written as DNA, the CDR3 is TGTGCCATCAGTGAACCCGAGGGATACAATGAGCAGTTCTTC.

Here the CDR3 DNA reads TGTGCCAGCAGTCTCAACTACGAGCAGTACTTC. Residues: CASSLNYEQYF. The chain couples TRBV28 to TRBJ2-7; unclear D gene. Germline loops: CDR1 MDHEN, CDR2 SYDVKM. V lost 5 bases, J lost 3 bases, and 5 bases lay in between. The CDR3 loop spans 11 amino acids.

CDR3 residues: CASSPPGYDYGYTF. For the CDR3, the DNA is TGTGCCAGCTCACCCCCAGGGTATGACTATGGCTACACCTTC. The genes are TRBV18 and TRBJ1-2; D might be TRBD1 (5 bases). Looked up from germline, CDR1 is KGHSH and CDR2 is LQKENI. This CDR3 spans 14 amino acids. With 3 bases removed from V and 3 bases from J, the gap between germline ends came to 11 bases.

The V and J genes are TRBV15 and TRBJ2-7; D is ambiguous. The V gene lost 1 base and the J gene lost 6 bases, with 13 bases spanning the gap. The length of the CDR3 is 14 residues. Germline V gives CDR1 LNHNV, CDR2 YYDKDF (reference sequence). The CDR3 protein is CATSRGGPLSEQYF. DNA for the CDR3: TGTGCCACCAGCAGAGGGGGTCCGCTAAGCGAGCAGTACTTC. The full variable domain, completed using reference TRBV15 and TRBJ2-7, is DAMVIQNPRYQVTQFGKPVTLSCSQTLNHNVMYWYQQKSSQAPKLLFHYYDKDFNNEADTPDNFQSRRPNTSFCFLDIRSPGLGDTAMYLCATSRGGPLSEQYFGPGTRLTVT.

The chain couples TRBV7-3 to TRBJ2-5, with TRBD1 identical over 8 bases. The V gene end was trimmed by 5 bases and the J gene end by 1 base; junction bases not matched to a gene: 3. This CDR3 region has 14 residues. Germline V lookup: CDR1 SGHTA, CDR2 FQGTGA. CDR3 loop: CASSATGGQETQYF. Written as DNA, the CDR3 is TGTGCCAGCAGCGCCACAGGGGGCCAAGAGACCCAGTACTTC.

The chain couples TRBV27 to TRBJ2-1; 10 bases align to TRBD2. J lost 6 bases, V lost 5 bases, and 13 bases had no gene match. Per the germline V gene, CDR1 is MNHEY and CDR2 is SMNVEV (reference sequence). The CDR3 loop spans 17 amino acids. The CDR3 region has the DNA TGTGCCAGCAGTCCCTCCTCCAGCGGGAGGGTTCTCAATGAGCAGTTCTTC. It translates to CASSPSSSGRVLNEQFF.

The chain links TRBV11-1 to TRBJ1-2, with D possibly matching TRBD1 (5 bases). The CDR3 sequence is 14 residues long. Germline V lookup: CDR1 SGHAT, CDR2 FQDESV (reference sequence). V lost 7 bases to trimming and J lost 2 bases, with 14 bases between them. This CDR3 is CASNRGEGNYGYTF. DNA for the CDR3: TGTGCCAGCAACCGCGGGGAGGGGAACTATGGCTACACCTTC.

The chain links TRBV2 to TRBJ1-6, with TRBD1 identical over 10 bases. Germline CDR1 reads SNHLY; CDR2 reads FYNNEI. This CDR3 spans 17 amino acids. With V trimmed by 6 bases and J by 4 bases, 9 bases remained unmatched. The DNA for the CDR3 is TGTGCCAGCAGGTCCTCCGGGACAGGGGTTTATAATTCACCCCTCCACTTT. Its translation is CASRSSGTGVYNSPLHF.

J is TRBJ1-5 and V is TRBV5-4; D gene unclear. The V end lost 4 bases, the J end lost 5 bases, and 7 bases lay between the germline ends. The CDR3 consists of 12 residues. The germline gives CDR1 SGHNT, CDR2 YYREEE (reference sequence). The CDR3 protein is CASSKPHQPQHF. The CDR3 bases are TGTGCCAGCAGCAAACCCCATCAGCCCCAGCATTTT.

The chain links TRBV18 to TRBJ2-3; D call uncertain. The CDR3 sequence is 13 residues long. V lost 4 bases and J lost 2, with 7 bases in between. Germline values: CDR1 KGHSH, CDR2 LQKENI. CDR3 in amino acids: CASSQAPTDTQYF. In DNA, the CDR3 is TGTGCCAGCTCACAGGCCCCCACAGATACGCAGTATTTT.

This sequence joins TRBV28 and TRBJ2-7, with 9 bases aligning to TRBD2. The V segment lost 6 bases and the J segment 6 bases; nucleotides outside the gene matches: 12. This CDR3 region has 15 residues. Looked up from germline, CDR1 is MDHEN and CDR2 is SYDVKM. CDR3 loop: CASSPMASGIGEQYF. CDR3 bases: TGTGCCAGCAGCCCTATGGCTAGCGGGATAGGCGAGCAGTACTTC.

This sequence joins TRBV12-5 and TRBJ2-5; D is unresolved. Trimming stripped 5 bases from V and 4 bases from J, with 11 bases between. This CDR3 comprises 13 residues. Looked up from germline, CDR1 is LGHNT and CDR2 is FRNRAP. CDR3 in amino acids: CASGRPLGETQYF. The CDR3, as DNA: TGTGCTAGTGGTAGGCCCCTGGGAGAGACCCAGTACTTC.

The gene calls are TRBV5-1 and TRBJ1-4; perhaps TRBD1 as D (6 bases). The CDR3 runs to 15 residues. V shed 0 bases and J shed 3 bases, with 9 bases lying between them. CDR1 and CDR2 (germline): SGHRS, YFSETQ. The CDR3: CASSLDRGPNEKLFF. The DNA of the CDR3 is TGCGCCAGCAGCTTGGACCGGGGGCCTAATGAAAAACTGTTTTTT. Full variable domain (outside the CDR3, taken from reference TRBV5-1 and TRBJ1-4): KAGVTQTPRYLIKTRGQQVTLSCSPISGHRSVSWYQQTPGQGLQFLFEYFSETQRNKGNFPGRFSGRQFSNSRSEMNVSTLELGDSALYLCASSLDRGPNEKLFFGSGTQLSVL.

V is TRBV7-9 and J is TRBJ2-3; TRBD2 matches at 11 bases. Unmatched junction bases numbered 7, after V lost 4 bases and J lost 4 bases. Germline V CDR1 and CDR2: SEHNR, FQNEAQ (reference sequence). The CDR3 covers 16 residues. The CDR3 DNA sequence: TGTGCCAGCAGCTCAGGGAGTAGCGGGGGGGCAGATACGCAGTATTTT. Its translation: CASSSGSSGGADTQYF.

The rearrangement joins TRBV5-4 to TRBJ1-3; 7 bases align to TRBD1. The junction had 7 bases not matched to a gene; V was cut back by 0 bases and J by 4 bases. The CDR3 has 16 amino acids. The germline V gene encodes CDR1 SGHNT and CDR2 YYREEE (reference sequence). The CDR3 sequence is CASSLEPTGAGNTIYF. CDR3 in DNA: TGTGCCAGCAGCTTGGAACCCACAGGGGCAGGAAACACCATATATTTT.